This passage covers 27 T cell receptor beta chains from one sample sequenced in a study of identical twins. TCRdb fed the 5' RACE reads into MiXCR, producing one record per CDR3 protein. The sample contains more than 400,000 distinct CDR3 sequences, 12% to 15% of which appear only once. These same data were also listed under a study on yellow fever vaccine responses in identical twins.

The sample taken for sequencing was CD4+ T cells sorted from blood. The receptors originated from a woman between 18 and 29 years old in good health.

This clonotype was observed a few times. The chain uses TRBV7-9 and TRBJ2-5; D gene unclear. The germline V gene encodes CDR1 SEHNR and CDR2 FQNEAQ (reference sequence). The CDR3 loop spans 14 amino acids. Trimming took 4 bases from V and 1 from J, leaving 10 bases between them. The DNA for the CDR3 is TGTGCCAGCAGCTATACAGCTATCCAAGAGACCCAGTACTTC. Amino acids: CASSYTAIQETQYF.

This chain connects TRBV5-1 to TRBJ2-5; D ambiguous. The CDR3 sequence is 13 residues long. Deletions cut 4 bases from V and 3 bases from J, with 10 bases between. Germline CDR1 is SGHRS and CDR2 is YFSETQ. The CDR3 loop reads CASSTMVEETQYF. CDR3 DNA: TGCGCCAGCAGCACCATGGTTGAAGAGACCCAGTACTTC.

This clonotype was seen a handful of times. The chain has TRBV12-3 or TRBV12-4 and TRBJ2-1; D ambiguous. This CDR3 comprises 15 residues. V lost 6 bases and J lost 1, with 13 bases in between. In DNA form, the CDR3 reads TGTGCCAGCAGGCCCCCGGGTAGTTCCTACAATGAGCAGTTCTTC. Protein sequence: CASRPPGSSYNEQFF.

The chain joins TRBV28 to TRBJ1-1; D unresolved. From germline, CDR1 is MDHEN and CDR2 SYDVKM. The CDR3 contains 12 residues. V lost 2 bases to trimming and J lost 3 bases, with 4 bases between them. The CDR3 reads CASSLLYTEAFF. The CDR3 DNA reads TGTGCCAGCAGTTTACTCTACACTGAAGCTTTCTTT.

The gene calls are TRBV7-9 and TRBJ2-1; 10 bases map to TRBD2. The CDR3 is made up of 16 amino acids. The germline V gene encodes CDR1 SEHNR and CDR2 FQNEAQ (reference sequence). Trimming removed 2 bases from V and 6 bases from J; junction bases left unmatched: 7. The CDR3 protein is CASSLSLAGESNEQFF. CDR3 sequence (DNA): TGTGCCAGCAGCTTATCCCTAGCGGGAGAGAGCAATGAGCAGTTCTTC. The full variable domain, in which reference TRBV7-9 and TRBJ2-1 provide the parts outside the CDR3, is DTGVSQNPRHKITKRGQNVTFRCDPISEHNRLYWYRQTLGQGPEFLTYFQNEAQLEKSRLLSDRFSAERPKGSFSTLEIQRTEQGDSAMYLCASSLSLAGESNEQFFGPGTRLTVL.

The genes are TRBV7-9 and TRBJ2-7; perhaps TRBD1 as D (6 bases). The V end was cut by 6 bases, the J end by 5 bases, with 20 bases between. Germline values: CDR1 SEHNR, CDR2 FQNEAQ (reference sequence). CDR3 length: 15 amino acids. CDR3 coding DNA: TGTGCCAGCAGTCTAGGGCTGACAGGAGGTCACGAGCAGTACTTC. It translates to CASSLGLTGGHEQYF.

This clonotype was observed a handful of times. V gene TRBV6-1 combines with J gene TRBJ2-5; no reliable D call. This CDR3 spans 13 amino acids. V lost 5 bases to trimming and J lost 5 bases, with 12 bases between them. CDR1 MNHNS and CDR2 SASEGT come from the germline V gene. The CDR3 region has the DNA TGTGCCAGCAGTCAAAGTGACGGGGAGACCCAGTACTTC. Translated: CASSQSDGETQYF.

This clonotype came up a few times. The chain employs TRBV7-9 and TRBJ1-2, with D possibly being TRBD1 (6 bases). V lost 1 base to trimming and J lost 4 bases, with 13 bases between them. The CDR3 covers 15 residues. CDR1 SEHNR and CDR2 FQNEAQ come from the germline V gene (reference sequence). The CDR3 spells CASSLGGAMGYGYTF. Here the CDR3 DNA reads TGTGCCAGCAGCTTAGGGGGGGCAATGGGCTATGGCTACACCTTC. Full variable domain (outside the CDR3, taken from reference TRBV7-9 and TRBJ1-2): DTGVSQNPRHKITKRGQNVTFRCDPISEHNRLYWYRQTLGQGPEFLTYFQNEAQLEKSRLLSDRFSAERPKGSFSTLEIQRTEQGDSAMYLCASSLGGAMGYGYTFGSGTRLTVV.

V usage is TRBV15 and J usage is TRBJ2-1; no reliable D call. Trimming took off 0 bases at V and 4 bases at J, with 10 bases between the two ends. Germline values: CDR1 LNHNV, CDR2 YYDKDF (reference sequence). This CDR3 has 15 amino acids. The CDR3 loop is CATSRDLPPYNEQFF. As DNA, the CDR3 is TGTGCCACCAGCAGAGATTTACCTCCTTACAATGAGCAGTTCTTC.

This clonotype was seen only a few times. The chain employs TRBV20-1 and TRBJ1-2; D possibly corresponds to TRBD1 (6 bases). There are 14 residues in the CDR3. V lost 4 bases and J 2 bases, leaving 14 bases between the germline ends. In germline, CDR1 is DFQATT, CDR2 SNEGSKA (reference sequence). The CDR3 loop is CSATSTGSNYGYTF. In DNA, the CDR3 is TGCAGTGCTACCTCGACAGGATCCAACTATGGCTACACCTTC.

This clonotype was recorded a few times. The chain carries TRBV12-3 or TRBV12-4 and TRBJ2-3; D possibly corresponds to TRBD2 (7 bases). V lost 6 bases to trimming and J lost 2 bases, with 18 bases between them. CDR3 size: 16 residues. The CDR3 protein is CASRRAAGASTDTQYF. The CDR3 DNA sequence: TGTGCCAGCAGGAGGGCGGCGGGGGCTTCCACAGATACGCAGTATTTT.

CDR3 sequence (DNA): TGCGCCAGCAGACGGAGTCTAGACGGAGGCGTCTACGAGCAGTACTTC. Translated, it gives CASRRSLDGGVYEQYF. The gene calls are TRBV4-1 and TRBJ2-7, with D perhaps matching TRBD2 (5 bases). V lost 6 bases, J lost 3 bases, and 21 bases lay in between. Per germline, CDR1 MGHRA and CDR2 YSYEKL. The CDR3 has 16 amino acids.

Many counts were recorded for this clonotype. The chain combines TRBV7-8 with TRBJ1-6; D not certain. Per the germline V gene, CDR1 is SGHVS and CDR2 is FQNEAQ. The V end was cut by 7 bases, the J end by 5 bases, with 21 bases between. The CDR3 length is 17 residues. CDR3 protein: CASTLDRSPLNNSPLHF. The CDR3 bases are TGTGCCAGCACCCTTGATAGGTCCCCCCTCAATAATTCACCCCTCCACTTT.

V usage is TRBV3-1 and J usage is TRBJ1-1; no definite D call. Germline CDR1 LGHDT, CDR2 YNNKEL (reference sequence). V was clipped by 1 base and J by 1 base, with 7 bases between them. This CDR3 has 14 residues. The CDR3 nucleotides are TGTGCCAGCAGCCAAGTCCCCAAGAACACTGAAGCTTTCTTT. It codes for CASSQVPKNTEAFF.

The rearrangement uses TRBV3-1 and TRBJ2-5; 10 bases are a match to TRBD2. V lost 3 bases to trimming and J lost 1 base; unmatched junction nucleotides: 2. Germline CDR1 LGHDT, CDR2 YNNKEL (reference sequence). CDR3 length equals 15 residues. The DNA for the CDR3 is TGTGCCAGCAGCCAGGCTAGCGGGAGCCAAGAGACCCAGTACTTC. This gives the protein CASSQASGSQETQYF.

The rearrangement joins TRBV29-1 to TRBJ1-5, with D possibly matching TRBD1 (6 bases). The CDR3 contains 15 residues. CDR1 is SQVTM and CDR2 is ANQGSEA in the germline V gene. V shed 4 bases and J shed 1 base, with 14 bases lying between them. CDR3: CSVAQGWESNQPQHF. CDR3 nucleotides: TGCAGCGTTGCCCAGGGGTGGGAAAGCAATCAGCCCCAGCATTTT.

This clonotype was counted a few times. The chain combines TRBV11-2 with TRBJ2-5; 8 positions match TRBD2. J gave up 1 base and V 1 base, and 11 bases lay outside the gene matches. The CDR3 has 18 residues. Germline V gene sequence: CDR1 SGHAT, CDR2 FQNNGV. Here the CDR3 DNA reads TGTGCCAGCAGCTTAGTCGGAGCGGGAGTAACCCTCCAAGAGACCCAGTACTTC. This gives the protein CASSLVGAGVTLQETQYF.

This clonotype was recorded a few times. The rearrangement links TRBV3-1 to TRBJ2-2; TRBD2 is a possible D gene (7 bases). Deletions cut 3 bases from V and 0 bases from J, with 20 bases between. This CDR3 is 19 amino acids long. Germline lookup yields CDR1 LGHDT and CDR2 YNNKEL (reference sequence). The CDR3: CASSHTGGRELSNTGELFF. The DNA of the CDR3 is TGTGCCAGCAGCCACACGGGGGGCCGCGAATTATCGAACACCGGGGAGCTGTTTTTT.

V is TRBV11-2 and J is TRBJ2-7; 8 bases are a match to TRBD2. J gave up 0 bases and V 7 bases, and 2 bases lay outside the gene matches. The CDR3 has 13 residues. Germline V gives CDR1 SGHAT, CDR2 FQNNGV. CDR3 sequence: CASNGLASYEQYF. CDR3 DNA: TGTGCCAGCAACGGACTAGCCTCCTACGAGCAGTACTTC.

There are many counts of this clonotype. The chain has TRBV4-1 and TRBJ2-3; a weak D match, TRBD1 (6 bases). CDR1 MGHRA and CDR2 YSYEKL come from the germline V gene. This CDR3 has 14 amino acids. V dropped 4 bases and J dropped 2 bases, with 10 bases sitting between them. CDR3 protein: CASSLRDNTDTQYF. CDR3 coding DNA: TGCGCCAGCAGCCTCCGGGACAACACAGATACGCAGTATTTT.

This clonotype was counted between two and nine times. J is TRBJ2-1 and V is TRBV7-3; 12 bases map to TRBD1. This CDR3 is built from 15 residues. The V gene end was trimmed by 6 bases and the J gene end by 9 bases; junction bases not matched to a gene: 9. Germline loops: CDR1 SGHTA, CDR2 FQGTGA. The CDR3 spells CASRPPGQGAGEQFF. The CDR3 DNA sequence: TGTGCCAGCAGACCACCGGGACAGGGGGCTGGTGAGCAGTTCTTC. The full variable domain, completed using reference TRBV7-3 and TRBJ2-1, is GAGVSQTPSNKVTEKGKYVELRCDPISGHTALYWYRQSLGQGPEFLIYFQGTGAADDSGLPNDRFFAVRPEGSVSTLKIQRTERGDSAVYLCASRPPGQGAGEQFFGPGTRLTVL.

This chain connects TRBV6-1 to TRBJ1-5; 9 bases are shared with TRBD1. V lost 3 bases to trimming and J lost 3 bases; unmatched junction nucleotides: 3. The CDR3 covers 15 residues. CDR1 and CDR2 from the germline V gene are MNHNS and SASEGT. The CDR3 loop is CASSDGTGNNQPQHF. CDR3 bases: TGTGCCAGCAGTGACGGGACAGGGAACAATCAGCCCCAGCATTTT.

This clonotype showed up many times. This chain uses TRBV12-3 or TRBV12-4 with TRBJ2-3, with TRBD2 identical over 9 bases. CDR3 length equals 15 residues. V was clipped by 5 bases and J by 3 bases; unmatched bases: 6. This chain's CDR3 is CASSPVAGATDTQYF. CDR3 DNA sequence: TGTGCCAGCAGTCCCGTAGCGGGGGCTACAGATACGCAGTATTTT.

V gene TRBV5-8 combines with J gene TRBJ1-2, with D possibly TRBD1 on 5 matching bases. V was trimmed by 4 bases and J by 4 bases, leaving 17 bases between them. Germline CDR1 reads SGHTS; CDR2 reads YDEGEE. The CDR3 totals 15 residues. Here the CDR3 DNA reads TGTGCCAGCAGCCGTGGGGGGGTATCTACCTATGGCTACACCTTC. This codes for CASSRGGVSTYGYTF.

This clonotype has a handful of counts. One end of the junction varies from germline; a read error may be responsible. The chain has TRBV12-3 or TRBV12-4 and TRBJ2-1, with no clear D. This CDR3 has 12 amino acids. CDR3 sequence reads: CASSLSRNEHFF. As DNA, the CDR3 is TGTGCCAGCAGTTTATCACGGAATGAGCATTTCTTC.

This clonotype turned up a few times. This rearrangement joins TRBV10-3 to TRBJ2-3, with 10 bases that match TRBD2. V lost 3 bases and J lost 4; bases outside the gene matches: 10. This CDR3 has 17 residues. Germline lookup yields CDR1 ENHRY and CDR2 SYGVKD. CDR3 protein: CAISDITASGSADTQYF. The DNA for the CDR3 is TGTGCCATCAGTGACATAACGGCTAGCGGGAGTGCAGATACGCAGTATTTT.

This clonotype was observed a handful of times. The chain couples TRBV20-1 to TRBJ2-3; 8 bases agree with TRBD2. The CDR3 has 14 amino acids. Losses at the gene ends were 2 bases for V and 5 bases for J; bases not matched to a gene: 6. In germline, CDR1 is DFQATT, CDR2 SNEGSKA (reference sequence). The CDR3 here is CSARSGLARDTQYF. CDR3 DNA: TGCAGTGCTAGATCAGGACTAGCTCGAGATACGCAGTATTTT.